This entry is about one T cell receptor beta chain. The V end was cut by 1 base, the J end by 2 bases, with 12 bases between. The CDR3 is 16 amino acids. The germline CDR1 and CDR2 sequences are SGHTA and FQGNSA. The data belong to a study of shared T cell receptors in the human thymus. Generated by immunoSEQ multiplex PCR, the TCRdb table keeps only in-frame clones and is missing some. The repertoire holds some 400,000 clones, with 95% as singletons. The genes are TRBV7-2 and TRBJ1-3; a weak D match, TRBD1 (5 bases). This sequence was found in a human donor. The sequencing input was thymocytes. Written as DNA, the CDR3 is TGTGCCAGCAGCTTAGGCCTGTGGGGGACTGGAAACACCATATATTTT. Its translation is CASSLGLWGTGNTIYF.